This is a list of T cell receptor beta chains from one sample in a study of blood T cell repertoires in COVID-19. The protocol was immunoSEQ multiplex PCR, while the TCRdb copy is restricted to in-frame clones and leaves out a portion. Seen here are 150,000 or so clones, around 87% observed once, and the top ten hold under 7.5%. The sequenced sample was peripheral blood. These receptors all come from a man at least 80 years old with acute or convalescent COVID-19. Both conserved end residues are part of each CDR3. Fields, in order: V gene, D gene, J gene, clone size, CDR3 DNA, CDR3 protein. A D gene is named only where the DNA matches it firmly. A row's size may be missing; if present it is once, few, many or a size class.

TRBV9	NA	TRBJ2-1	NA	TGTGCCAGCAGCGTAGTTGGGGGAGGACCCTACAATGAGCAGTTCTTC	CASSVVGGGPYNEQFF
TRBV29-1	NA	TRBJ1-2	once	TGCAGCGTTGTGGGCCGGGGACTCTATGGCTACACCTTC	CSVVGRGLYGYTF
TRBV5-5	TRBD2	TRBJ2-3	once	TGTGCCAGCAGCGGGGAGGGAGATACGCAGTATTTT	CASSGEGDTQYF
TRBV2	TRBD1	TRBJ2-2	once	TGTGCCAGCATCTTCGACAGGGGGGCCACCGGGGAGCTGTTTTTT	CASIFDRGATGELFF
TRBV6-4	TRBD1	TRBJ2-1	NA	TGTGCCAGCAGTGAACAGGGGGCCCGCAATGAGCAGTTCTTC	CASSEQGARNEQFF
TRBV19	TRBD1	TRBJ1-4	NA	TGTGCCAGTAGTCCCGGGACAGCCTCTAATGAAAAACTGTTTTTT	CASSPGTASNEKLFF
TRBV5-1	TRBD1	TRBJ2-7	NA	TGCGCCAGCAGCTTGGCCGGCAGGGGGACCTACGAGCAGTACTTC	CASSLAGRGTYEQYF
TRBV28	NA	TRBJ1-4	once	TGTGCCAGCAGTTTCAGGCAGCTTGGGGAAAAACTGTTTTTT	CASSFRQLGEKLFF
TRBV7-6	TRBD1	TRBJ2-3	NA	TGTGCCAGCAGCTTAATTGGGCAGGGGGGCACAGATACGCAGTATTTT	CASSLIGQGGTDTQYF
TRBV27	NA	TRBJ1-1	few	TGTGCCAGCAGTTTAGGGGGGTATTCTGAAGCTTTCTTT	CASSLGGYSEAFF
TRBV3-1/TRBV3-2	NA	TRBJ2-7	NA	TGTGCCAGCAGCCAAGTAAGGGGAAACGAGCAGTACTTC	CASSQVRGNEQYF
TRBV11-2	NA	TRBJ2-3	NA	TGTGCCAGCAGCCTACGGACCGGGGGAACAGATACGCAGTATTTT	CASSLRTGGTDTQYF
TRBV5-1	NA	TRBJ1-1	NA	TGCGCCAGCAGCTTGGAGCCCTCGAGCACTGAAGCTTTCTTT	CASSLEPSSTEAFF
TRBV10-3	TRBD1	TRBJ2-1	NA	TGTGCCATCAGTAGGACCGGACAGGGGATTAGCAATGAGCAGTTCTTC	CAISRTGQGISNEQFF
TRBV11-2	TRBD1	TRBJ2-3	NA	TGTGCCAGCAGCCTTGGACAGGGGAGCGGCACAGATACGCAGTATTTT	CASSLGQGSGTDTQYF
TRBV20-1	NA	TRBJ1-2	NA	TGCAGTGCTAGTGGGGGAGAACGGTTTGGCTACACCTTC	CSASGGERFGYTF
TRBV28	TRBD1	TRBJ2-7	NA	TGTGCCAGCAGTTTATCCTCCCGCCAGGGGGCTTTTTCCCACGAGCAGTACTTC	CASSLSSRQGAFSHEQYF
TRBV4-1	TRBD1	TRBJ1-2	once	TGCGCCAGCAGCCAAGATCGTGGACAGGGAAATCACTATGGCTACACCTTC	CASSQDRGQGNHYGYTF
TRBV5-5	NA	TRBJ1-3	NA	TGTGCCAGCAGCTTGGCCGCCGGTGGGGGAGGCGGAAACACCATATATTTT	CASSLAAGGGGGNTIYF
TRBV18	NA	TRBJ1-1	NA	TGTGCCAGCTCACCAGGCCAGGGAGGGACTGAAGCTTTCTTT	CASSPGQGGTEAFF
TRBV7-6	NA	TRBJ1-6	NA	TGTGCCAGCAGCTCCCAGGGTTCTGGGAATTCACCCCTCCACTTT	CASSSQGSGNSPLHF
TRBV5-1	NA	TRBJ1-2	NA	TGCGCCAGCAGCCCACTGTACACCGGAGAGGTTGGCTACACCTTC	CASSPLYTGEVGYTF
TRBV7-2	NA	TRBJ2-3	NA	TGTGCCAGCAGCTTAACCGGGTCGATCACAGATACGCAGTATTTT	CASSLTGSITDTQYF
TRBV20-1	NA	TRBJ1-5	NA	TGCAGTGCTAGCCGGGATCAGCCCCAGCATTTT	CSASRDQPQHF
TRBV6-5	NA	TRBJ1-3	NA	TGTGCCAGCAGACGAGACTCTGGAAACACCATATATTTT	CASRRDSGNTIYF
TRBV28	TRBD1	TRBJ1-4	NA	TGTGCCAGCAGTTCAGGACAGGGGTATGAAAAACTGTTTTTT	CASSSGQGYEKLFF
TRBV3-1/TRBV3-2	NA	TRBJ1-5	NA	TGTGCCAGCAGCCAAGGGTACCTCGGGAGCAGCAATCAGCCCCAGCATTTT	CASSQGYLGSSNQPQHF
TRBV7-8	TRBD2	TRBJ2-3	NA	TGTGCCAGCAGCTTCGGGACTAGCGGGAGGGCCGGTGGGGATACGCAGTATTTT	CASSFGTSGRAGGDTQYF
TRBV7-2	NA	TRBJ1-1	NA	TGTGCCAGCAGCCACATATTACAGGGCGCTGAAGCTTTCTTT	CASSHILQGAEAFF
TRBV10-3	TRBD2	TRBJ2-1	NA	TGTGCCATACGAGGGGCGGGGGGACTCTACAATGAGCAGTTCTTC	CAIRGAGGLYNEQFF
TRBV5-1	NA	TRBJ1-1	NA	TGCGCCAGCAGCTTGGACTCCGCGGTAAATTCTATGAACACTGAAGCTTTCTTT	CASSLDSAVNSMNTEAFF
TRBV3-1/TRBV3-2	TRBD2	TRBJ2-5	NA	TGTGCCAGCAGCCAAGGACCGGGACTAGCGATAGAGACCCAGTACTTC	CASSQGPGLAIETQYF
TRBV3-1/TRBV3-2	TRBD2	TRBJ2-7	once	TGTGCCAGCAGCCAACTAGCGGGATACGACGAGCAGTACTTC	CASSQLAGYDEQYF
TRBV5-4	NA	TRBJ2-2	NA	TGTGCCAGCAGCCCGGGTCGAAATCCAACCGGGGAGCTGTTTTTT	CASSPGRNPTGELFF
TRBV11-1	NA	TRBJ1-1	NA	TGTGCCAGCAGGTACCAGGGAGGAAAAATGAACACTGAAGCTTTCTTT	CASRYQGGKMNTEAFF
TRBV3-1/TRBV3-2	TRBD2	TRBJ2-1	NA	TGTGCCAGCAGCCAAGATTCCCTAGCGGGCAATGAGCAGTTCTTC	CASSQDSLAGNEQFF
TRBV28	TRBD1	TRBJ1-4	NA	TGTGCCAGCAGTTTGTGGCAGGGGGGTGAAAAACTGTTTTTT	CASSLWQGGEKLFF
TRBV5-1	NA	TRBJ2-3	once	TGCGCCAGCAGATGGTCTGGGGAGTCGGATACGCAGTATTTT	CASRWSGESDTQYF
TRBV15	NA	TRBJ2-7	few	TGTGCCACCAGCAGAGGGGCAGGGGCTCGCTACGAGCAGTACTTC	CATSRGAGARYEQYF
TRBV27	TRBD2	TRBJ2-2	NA	TGTGCCAGCAGTCGAAGATACGCGGGACTAGGGGCCACCGGGGAGCTGTTTTTT	CASSRRYAGLGATGELFF
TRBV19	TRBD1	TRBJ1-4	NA	TGTGCCAGTAGTGTCCCGGGACAGGGCCGGAATGAAAAACTGTTTTTT	CASSVPGQGRNEKLFF
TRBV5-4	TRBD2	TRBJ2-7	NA	TGTGCCAGCAGCCCTGGACTAGCCGCCTACGAGCAGTACTTC	CASSPGLAAYEQYF
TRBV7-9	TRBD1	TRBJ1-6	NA	TGTGCCAGCAGCGGGACAGGGGATAATTCACCCCTCCACTTT	CASSGTGDNSPLHF